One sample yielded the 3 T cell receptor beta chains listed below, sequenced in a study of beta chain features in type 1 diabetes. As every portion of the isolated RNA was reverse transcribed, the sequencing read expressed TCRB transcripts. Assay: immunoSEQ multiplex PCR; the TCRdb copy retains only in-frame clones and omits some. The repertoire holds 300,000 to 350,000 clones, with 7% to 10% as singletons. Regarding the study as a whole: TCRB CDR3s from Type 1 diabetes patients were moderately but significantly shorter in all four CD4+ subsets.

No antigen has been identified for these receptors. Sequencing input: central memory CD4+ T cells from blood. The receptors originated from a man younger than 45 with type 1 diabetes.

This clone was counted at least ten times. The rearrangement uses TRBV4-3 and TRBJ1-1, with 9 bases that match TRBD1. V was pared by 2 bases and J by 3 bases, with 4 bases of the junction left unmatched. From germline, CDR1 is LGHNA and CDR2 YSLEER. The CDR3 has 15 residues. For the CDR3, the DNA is TGCGCCAGCAGCCAACAACAGGGGGCAGACACTGAAGCTTTCTTT. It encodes CASSQQQGADTEAFF.

CDR3 coding DNA: TGTGCCAGCAGCTGGGGAGCGGGGGGTCCTCAAGAGACCCAGTACTTC. Encoded protein: CASSWGAGGPQETQYF. The chain is built from TRBV5-4 and TRBJ2-5; 9 positions agree with TRBD2. The CDR3 consists of 16 residues. V shed 3 bases, J shed 2 bases, and the junction held 8 bases outside the gene matches. Germline lookup yields CDR1 SGHNT and CDR2 YYREEE (reference sequence).

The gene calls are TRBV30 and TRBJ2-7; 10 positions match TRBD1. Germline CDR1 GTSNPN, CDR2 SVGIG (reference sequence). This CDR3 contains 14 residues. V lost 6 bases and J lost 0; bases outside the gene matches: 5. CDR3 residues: CACGRDRGSYEQYF. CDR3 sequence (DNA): TGTGCCTGTGGCCGGGACAGGGGCTCCTACGAGCAGTACTTC.